This T cell receptor beta chain was captured in a study of T cells expressing NK-cell markers. As for the study in general: There were seven HCMV-seropositive donors and one seronegative donor among the eight sequenced. Whole-study findings and limits: In a group of about 6 donors, dominant NKG2C+ clonotypes represented roughly 1.0-7.5% of CD8+ T cells.

With UMIs, 5'RACE template switching was used to make TCR beta cDNA. TCRdb re-called the 5' RACE reads and shows each CDR3 protein once, DNA omitted. The sample holds some 110,000 distinct CDR3 sequences. A word on this clonotype: Its target is unknown.

The CDR3 covers 15 residues. Germline V gene sequence: CDR1 SEHNR, CDR2 FQNEAQ (reference sequence). The sequence derives from a woman between 18 and 75 years old in good health. This chain uses TRBV7-9 with TRBJ2-3; TCRdb outputs TRBD1, but without DNA this stays unchecked. The specimen sequenced was blood T cells: a sorted CD56 or NKG2C T cell subset, CD4+ or CD8+ T cells, or bulk PBMC T cells (not recorded which). This CDR3 is CASSLTTGGTDTQYF.